The table lists the clone carrying this TCR beta chain with a few counts. As yet, its antigen is unknown. A minimum of 6 micrograms of total RNA was extracted per sample. This sample is part of a study of blood T cells in healthy people across ages. As for the study in general: Through template switching, about one barcoded beta molecule was captured per two T cells, as measured in model experiments. Whole-study findings and limits: Fewer expanded clones and more diversity marked long-lived versus aged donors. Age advanced and TCR beta diversity per million T cells fell, roughly linearly.

Together with a sample-barcoded 5' primer, a J-beta primer mix was included in a second PCR lasting roughly 7 to 11 cycles. TCRdb analysed the 5' RACE reads with MiXCR anew, one entry per CDR3 protein. Among approximately 1,000,000 distinct CDR3 sequences listed, roughly two fifths were seen once. This sequence was found in a man younger than 35 in good health. Sequencing input: blood.

The DNA of the CDR3 is TGCAGTGCTTCGCAGGGGGGGAACTATGGCTACACCTTC. Encoded protein: CSASQGGNYGYTF. The chain has TRBV20-1 and TRBJ1-2; 7 bases are a match to TRBD1. J lost 2 bases, V lost 5 bases, and 5 bases had no gene match. The CDR3 runs to 13 residues. Germline CDR1 DFQATT, CDR2 SNEGSKA (reference sequence).